Sequencing of this TCR beta chain was carried out in a study of blood T cell repertoires in COVID-19. Overall study: Specimens from acute and convalescent COVID-19 originated in the United States, Italy and Spain. Nucleic acid was either cDNA or gDNA, and it came from T cells, B-cell-depleted T cells, or PBMCs.

This clone has a single count. CDR1 and CDR2 from the germline V gene are SGHRS and YFSETQ. V was shortened by 0 bases and J by 3 bases, with 12 bases between the two germline ends. The CDR3 runs to 16 residues. Authors' methods: Reference gene primer amplification yielded estimated nucleated cell counts. Clones were read by immunoSEQ multiplex PCR, and TCRdb kept only the in-frame ones, dropping some. V, J and clone size were drawn from that table, and D and trimming were deduced from the DNA. The sample lists 100,000 or so clones, approximately 80% occurring once. The sequencing input was peripheral blood. This TCR was recovered from a man aged 80 or over with acute or convalescent COVID-19. The gene calls are TRBV5-1 and TRBJ1-4, with D perhaps matching TRBD1 (6 bases). DNA of the CDR3: TGCGCCAGCAGCTTGGGGGTTGGGGGCTCTAATGAAAAACTGTTTTTT. This gives the protein CASSLGVGGSNEKLFF.